These T cell receptor beta chains were read from a single sample in a study of shared clonotypes between healthy human individuals. Here immunoSEQ multiplex PCR was the method, and the copy in TCRdb shows in-frame clones only, minus some. The sample includes about 1.1 million clones, around three quarters of them seen just once. Sequencing input: memory CD4+ T cells from PBMCs. The origin of the receptors is a man aged 18 to 29 in good health. Some clones in this sample may be carry-over from other donors' samples. Each CDR3 is given with its conserved first and last residue. Fields, in order: CDR3 protein, CDR3 DNA, D gene, J gene, clone size, V gene. D genes are given only for firm matches. Part of the rows lack a size; the others show once, few, many or a class for expanded clones.

cdr3_aa: CASTTAGVRWQPQHF
cdr3_nt: TGTGCCAGCACCACCGCGGGGGTCAGATGGCAGCCCCAGCATTTT
d_call: NA
j_call: TRBJ1-5
clone_size: NA
v_call: TRBV28

cdr3_aa: CASLSRPRQGGHGYTF
cdr3_nt: TGTGCCAGTCTCAGCCGTCCTCGACAGGGAGGGCATGGCTACACCTTC
d_call: TRBD1
j_call: TRBJ1-2
clone_size: NA
v_call: TRBV19

cdr3_aa: CASSLGKVAAYEQYF
cdr3_nt: TGTGCCAGCAGTTTAGGGAAGGTTGCGGCCTACGAGCAGTACTTC
d_call: NA
j_call: TRBJ2-7
clone_size: NA
v_call: TRBV27

cdr3_aa: CASSLGQSPYEQYF
cdr3_nt: TGCGCCAGCAGCTTGGGGCAATCGCCCTACGAGCAGTACTTC
d_call: NA
j_call: TRBJ2-7
clone_size: NA
v_call: TRBV5-1

cdr3_aa: CASSFDYEQYF
cdr3_nt: TGTGCCAGCAGCTTCGACTACGAGCAGTACTTC
d_call: NA
j_call: TRBJ2-7
clone_size: NA
v_call: TRBV7-2

cdr3_aa: CSVYRRTDNEQFF
cdr3_nt: TGCAGCGTTTACCGCCGGACAGACAATGAGCAGTTCTTC
d_call: NA
j_call: TRBJ2-1
clone_size: NA
v_call: TRBV29-1

cdr3_aa: CAISESVGLAGAKNIQYF
cdr3_nt: TGTGCCATCAGTGAGTCGGTCGGGCTAGCGGGAGCCAAAAACATTCAGTACTTC
d_call: TRBD2
j_call: TRBJ2-4
clone_size: NA
v_call: TRBV10-3

cdr3_aa: CASTSTSPGAGEKLFF
cdr3_nt: TGTGCCAGCACATCAACCTCCCCGGGGGCAGGTGAAAAACTGTTTTTT
d_call: NA
j_call: TRBJ1-4
clone_size: once
v_call: TRBV28

cdr3_aa: CASSLGAGQEAFF
cdr3_nt: TGCGCCAGCAGCTTGGGGGCAGGTCAAGAAGCTTTCTTT
d_call: NA
j_call: TRBJ1-1
clone_size: NA
v_call: TRBV5-1

cdr3_aa: CASRMESGRSHEQYF
cdr3_nt: TGCGCCAGCCGCATGGAGAGCGGGAGGAGCCACGAGCAGTACTTC
d_call: TRBD2
j_call: TRBJ2-7
clone_size: few
v_call: TRBV5-1

cdr3_aa: CASSYATNEKLFF
cdr3_nt: TGTGCCAGCAGCTACGCAACTAATGAAAAACTGTTTTTT
d_call: NA
j_call: TRBJ1-4
clone_size: NA
v_call: TRBV7-2

cdr3_aa: CASSGARRGRANEKLFF
cdr3_nt: TGTGCCAGCAGCGGAGCCCGAAGGGGTAGGGCTAATGAAAAACTGTTTTTT
d_call: NA
j_call: TRBJ1-4
clone_size: NA
v_call: TRBV9

cdr3_aa: CSVDLEGLNTEAFF
cdr3_nt: TGCAGCGTTGATTTAGAGGGGTTGAACACTGAAGCTTTCTTT
d_call: NA
j_call: TRBJ1-1
clone_size: few
v_call: TRBV29-1

cdr3_aa: CASSPLGDTQYF
cdr3_nt: TGCGCCAGCAGCCCCTTGGGAGATACGCAGTATTTT
d_call: NA
j_call: TRBJ2-3
clone_size: NA
v_call: TRBV5-1

cdr3_aa: CATRGTLAKNIQYF
cdr3_nt: TGTGCCACCAGAGGCACACTAGCCAAAAACATTCAGTACTTC
d_call: NA
j_call: TRBJ2-4
clone_size: NA
v_call: TRBV15

cdr3_aa: CASSTNVRGFSNQPQHF
cdr3_nt: TGTGCCAGCAGCACAAATGTCAGGGGCTTTAGCAATCAGCCCCAGCATTTT
d_call: NA
j_call: TRBJ1-5
clone_size: NA
v_call: TRBV28

cdr3_aa: CASSPSGPQYNQPQHF
cdr3_nt: TGTGCCAGCAGCCCCTCCGGGCCACAATACAATCAGCCCCAGCATTTT
d_call: NA
j_call: TRBJ1-5
clone_size: few
v_call: TRBV7-2

cdr3_aa: CAWSSGGNEKLFF
cdr3_nt: TGTGCCTGGAGTTCGGGGGGTAACGAAAAACTGTTTTTT
d_call: NA
j_call: TRBJ1-4
clone_size: once
v_call: TRBV30

cdr3_aa: CASSGTAKETQYF
cdr3_nt: TGTGCCAGCTCCGGGACTGCGAAAGAGACCCAGTACTTC
d_call: NA
j_call: TRBJ2-5
clone_size: NA
v_call: TRBV28

cdr3_aa: CASSLEVGQETQYF
cdr3_nt: TGTGCCAGCAGCTTGGAGGTGGGTCAAGAGACCCAGTACTTC
d_call: NA
j_call: TRBJ2-5
clone_size: NA
v_call: TRBV5-4

cdr3_aa: CSVDGVQGESNEQFF
cdr3_nt: TGCAGCGTTGATGGGGTACAGGGGGAGAGCAATGAGCAGTTCTTC
d_call: TRBD1
j_call: TRBJ2-1
clone_size: few
v_call: TRBV29-1

cdr3_aa: CASSLGQGFYEQYF
cdr3_nt: TGTGCCAGCAGCTTGGGACAGGGGTTCTACGAGCAGTACTTC
d_call: TRBD1
j_call: TRBJ2-7
clone_size: once
v_call: TRBV5-5

cdr3_aa: CASSLAPSAYEQYF
cdr3_nt: TGCGCCAGCAGCTTGGCCCCCAGTGCCTACGAGCAGTACTTC
d_call: NA
j_call: TRBJ2-7
clone_size: NA
v_call: TRBV5-1

cdr3_aa: CASSLYQGRTGELFF
cdr3_nt: TGTGCCAGCAGTTTGTATCAGGGACGCACCGGGGAGCTGTTTTTT
d_call: NA
j_call: TRBJ2-2
clone_size: few
v_call: TRBV28

cdr3_aa: CASSPSSTDTQYF
cdr3_nt: TGTGCCAGCTCACCCTCGAGCACAGATACGCAGTATTTT
d_call: NA
j_call: TRBJ2-3
clone_size: NA
v_call: TRBV18

cdr3_aa: CASSSSGVGGYGYTF
cdr3_nt: TGTGCCAGCAGTTCCTCAGGGGTTGGGGGTTATGGCTACACCTTC
d_call: NA
j_call: TRBJ1-2
clone_size: NA
v_call: TRBV28

cdr3_aa: CASSSQGSTGQARQFF
cdr3_nt: TGTGCCAGCAGTTCGCAAGGATCAACCGGGCAAGCCCGCCAATTTTTT
d_call: NA
j_call: TRBJ1-4
clone_size: NA
v_call: TRBV28

cdr3_aa: CAWSPMDRMYF
cdr3_nt: TGTGCCTGGAGCCCGATGGACAGGATGTACTTC
d_call: TRBD1
j_call: TRBJ2-7
clone_size: NA
v_call: TRBV30

cdr3_aa: CASSSGQGNYGYTF
cdr3_nt: TGCGCCAGCAGCTCCGGACAGGGTAACTATGGCTACACCTTC
d_call: TRBD1
j_call: TRBJ1-2
clone_size: NA
v_call: TRBV5-1

cdr3_aa: CASSEAVGLERLQETQYF
cdr3_nt: TGTGCCAGCAGTGAAGCTGTAGGCTTGGAGCGCCTCCAAGAGACCCAGTACTTC
d_call: NA
j_call: TRBJ2-5
clone_size: NA
v_call: TRBV6-1

cdr3_aa: CASSPMARQLNTGELFF
cdr3_nt: TGTGCCAGCAGCCCTATGGCCCGACAGCTTAACACCGGGGAGCTGTTTTTT
d_call: NA
j_call: TRBJ2-2
clone_size: NA
v_call: TRBV7-2

cdr3_aa: CASSLAGGSGSYEQYF
cdr3_nt: TGCGCCAGCAGCTTGGCCGGTGGTAGCGGGAGTTACGAGCAGTACTTC
d_call: TRBD2
j_call: TRBJ2-7
clone_size: NA
v_call: TRBV5-1